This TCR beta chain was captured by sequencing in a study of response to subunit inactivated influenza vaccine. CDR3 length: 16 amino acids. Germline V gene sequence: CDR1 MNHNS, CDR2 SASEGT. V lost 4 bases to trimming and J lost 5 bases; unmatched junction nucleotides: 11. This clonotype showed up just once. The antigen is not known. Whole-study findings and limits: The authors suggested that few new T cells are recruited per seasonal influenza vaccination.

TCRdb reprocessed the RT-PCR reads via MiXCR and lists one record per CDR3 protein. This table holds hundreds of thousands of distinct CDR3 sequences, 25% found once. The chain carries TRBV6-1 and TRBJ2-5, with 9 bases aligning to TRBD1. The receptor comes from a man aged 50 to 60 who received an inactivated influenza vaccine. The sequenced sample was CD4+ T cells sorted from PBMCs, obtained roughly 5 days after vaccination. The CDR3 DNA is TGTGCCAGCAGTGGGTTTGGACAGGGGCGTGGGGAGACCCAGTACTTC. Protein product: CASSGFGQGRGETQYF.